This is a list of T cell receptor beta chains from one sample in a study of OX40 agonist ivuxolimab in advanced cancers. Sequencing was performed with immunoSEQ multiplex PCR; in TCRdb, only in-frame clones are kept and a portion is missing. The table shows about 33,000 clones, with 60% to 85% occurring only once. The source was CD4+ or CD8+ T cells sorted from blood, collected in a trial of the OX40 agonist ivuxolimab. These receptors all come from an adult with an advanced solid tumor such as melanoma, head and neck, liver or kidney cancer. Each CDR3 is given with its conserved first and last residue. The D gene is left open where the match is weak. Clone size is given for some rows only: seen once, a few or many times, or a class if the clone is expanded.

d_call j_call v_call clone_size cdr3_nt cdr3_aa
. TRBJ1-4 TRBV5-6 . TGTGCCAGCAGCTTCCGGGCAAGGAATGAAAAACTGTTTTTT CASSFRARNEKLFF
. TRBJ1-4 TRBV30 . TGTGCCTGGAGTGTGGGGTTATATGAAAAACTGTTTTTT CAWSVGLYEKLFF
. TRBJ1-6 TRBV6-1 . TGTGCCAGCAGTGGGGGGGTATCACCCCTCCACTTT CASSGGVSPLHF
. TRBJ1-1 TRBV28 few TGTGCCAGCAGACCTCCTATGAGGGTAGGGTTAACTGAAGCTTTCTTT CASRPPMRVGLTEAFF
TRBD1 TRBJ2-3 TRBV6-5 few TGTGCCAGCAGGAGGGGACAGGTCGCAGATACGCAGTATTTT CASRRGQVADTQYF
. TRBJ1-1 TRBV5-4 once TGTGCCAGCAGCCGGGACCAGAACACTGAAGCTTTCTTT CASSRDQNTEAFF
. TRBJ2-2 TRBV5-1 . TGCGCCAGCTCTGCCACCTCCTGGGTTCACACCGGGGAGCTGTTTTTT CASSATSWVHTGELFF
. TRBJ2-2 TRBV2 . TGTGCCAGTAAGAGCGGGTCAGACACCGGGGAGCTGTTTTTT CASKSGSDTGELFF
. TRBJ1-2 TRBV6-1 once TGTGCCAGCAGTGAAGCAAAGGGAGTTAACTATGGCTACACCTTC CASSEAKGVNYGYTF
TRBD2 TRBJ2-5 TRBV6-1 once TGTGCCAGCAGTATAGCGGGGGGGAACTTCGGGACCCAGTACTTC CASSIAGGNFGTQYF
. TRBJ2-6 TRBV27 . TGTGCCAGCAGGAAAGGACACGTCTCTGGGGCCAACGTCCTGACTTTC CASRKGHVSGANVLTF
. TRBJ1-6 TRBV5-1 . TGCGCCAGCAGCTTGGGACGGATAAATTCACCCCTCCACTTT CASSLGRINSPLHF
TRBD1 TRBJ1-5 TRBV30 . TGTGCCTGGAGTTCGACAGGGGGGATCAATCAGCCCCAGCATTTT CAWSSTGGINQPQHF
. TRBJ1-3 TRBV9 . TGTGCCAGCAGCGTTAGCATTTGGGGGGCATCTGGAAACACCATATATTTT CASSVSIWGASGNTIYF
TRBD2 TRBJ2-1 TRBV11-2 . TGTGCCAGCAGCTTAGCAGGAGGTAGCGGGGGTAATGAGCAGTTCTTC CASSLAGGSGGNEQFF
. TRBJ1-2 TRBV6-5 . TGTGCCAGCAGAAACCTGGGGAACTATGGCTACACCTTC CASRNLGNYGYTF